This entry concerns a single TCR beta chain. The target of this receptor is not known. Base qualities are not at hand, and no much larger clone is one base apart. This specimen belongs to a study of blood T cell repertoires in COVID-19 (dated by TCRdb to about 2020). About the investigation overall: Collaborator samples came from the United States, Italy and Spain and covered acute and convalescent phases of COVID-19. Where available, HLA class I and class II types were taken from metadata supplied by the sample provider and were not determined by assay-based typing. Samples were obtained from the ongoing ImmuneRACE study (first 160 participants) and from about 1,300 subjects provided by 6 global collaborators. The repertoires were made available in a free public database intended to serve as a resource for research on the immune response to SARS-CoV-2. Subjects who had been exposed to COVID-19, were actively infected with it, or had recovered from it provided the deeply sampled blood TCRbeta repertoires that made up the dataset. A de-identified subject ID, COVID-19 status, age in years and sex were almost always included in the sample metadata. The prospective study material was composed of cDNA or gDNA derived from T cells, B-cell-depleted T cells, or PBMCs.

At one collaborating source in Seattle, patients were enrolled during active infection and were followed longitudinally through the course of disease. Each collaborating institution followed its own protocols to collect whole blood in K2EDTA tubes. Collaborator samples were shipped for TCRbeta analysis as frozen whole blood, isolated PBMCs, or DNA extracted from either sample type. Here is what the overall study found, with its caveats: The amount of clinical and demographic metadata varied by source and participant and was provided uncurated.

TCRbeta CDR3 regions were amplified from genomic DNA using the immunoSEQ Assay, a bias-controlled multiplex PCR. The paper's data handling went like this. Nucleated cell counts per sample were estimated from amplification of reference gene primers within the assay. Sequence reads were collapsed and filtered to measure the absolute abundance of every unique TCRbeta CDR3 rearrangement. For each sample, productive Simpson clonality was calculated by taking the square root of Simpson's diversity index across productive rearrangements. TCRdb obtained this table from immuneACCESS and retained in-frame rearrangements with V and J assigned. These tables miss some clones; where compared with another copy, unresolved V genes account for less than half of the shortfall, and the remainder is unexplained. V and J calls and clone size are as listed in that table; D and trimming were resolved from the DNA. Recorded for this sample are more than 350,000 clones; more than 75% of them occurred a single time. The ten largest clones take up roughly 10% of the sample.

V lost 8 bases and J lost 4 bases; the stretch between them is 14 bases long. The CDR3 holds 13 amino acids from the cysteine to the phenylalanine. The CDR3 DNA has 39 bases and is translated from base 1. CDR1 MDHEN and CDR2 SYDVKM are derived from the germline V gene. The sequence was collected from a woman aged 30 to 39 with COVID-19, enrolled during active disease. The chain couples TRBV28 to TRBJ1-2; a tentative D match to TRBD1 spans 6 bases. Specimen: peripheral blood. The DNA is as follows: TGTGCCAGCGCGTATGGGGGCGGCTATGGCTACACCTTC. Its coded protein is CASAYGGGYGYTF.